This paragraph covers one T cell receptor (beta chain) sequence. The source of the sample is a study of shared clonotypes between healthy human individuals. The CDR3 totals 18 residues. Measured with immunoSEQ multiplex PCR; TCRdb has only the in-frame clones, and not every one. This repertoire shows over 2 million clones, 90% to 95% found once; its top ten account for 0.1% to 0.15%. The chain has TRBV21-1 and TRBJ1-5; the tabulated D call, TRBD1, remains unverified against the DNA. TRBV21-1 is a known pseudogene. Sequenced sample: naive CD4+ T cells sorted from blood. The subset denotes: CD45RA+ positively selected. The TCR originated in a man aged 18 to 30 in good health. CDR3 sequence (DNA): TGTGCCAGCAGCAAAGGGCCCTTAACAGGGAAAATCAATCAGCCCCAGCATTTT. Protein sequence: CASSKGPLTGKINQPQHF.